This T cell receptor beta chain was retrieved from a study of T cell responses to AZD1222 COVID-19 vaccine (dated by TCRdb to the early 2020s). Regarding the complete study: AZD1222 recipients given second doses at about 4 weeks or at about 12 weeks were pooled, since spike-specific TCR depth and breadth were not found to differ between the two schedules. A total of 233 trial participants underwent TCR sequencing, of whom 200 to 220 received two doses of AZD1222 and about 26 received two doses of the MenACWY control vaccine. Enrollment into the trials was organized by age into subgroups of 18-55, 56-69 and 70-plus years, and those subgroups contained about 150, 27 and 61 TCR-sequenced participants, respectively. What the work shows at the level of the full study, not this receptor alone: After two AZD1222 doses, spike-specific TCR breadth and depth were significantly higher than at day 0 and than in MenACWY recipients. The 56-69-year group was small, and its depth increase did not reach significance, likely because of low power. Only five to seven AZD1222 recipients were SARS-CoV-2 seropositive at baseline, limiting conclusions about previously exposed vaccinees. CD4 TCRs associated with the vaccine covered the entire spike protein, and the dominant responses were in regions 160-218 and 743-854. Epitopes outside the regions mutated in the B.1.351 and B.1.1.7 variants were reportedly recognized by nearly half of the unique spike-specific TCRs. Because no day 14 peak-response samples were available, the repertoires could be characterized only after the peak T cell response. Participants were mostly white British, with more females than males. The authors suggested clonal diversity may have been underestimated.

The sample's time point, from its label and the paper: baseline before first vaccination. The vaccinee samples were drawn from two UK trials, COV001 and COV002, one of which was a single-blind randomized controlled phase 2/3 trial testing AZD1222 (ChAdOx1 nCoV-19) in healthy adults. For TCRbeta chain sequencing, PBMC samples from trial participants were taken at day 0 and at day 28 after the second dose. Sequences SGHRS (CDR1) and YFSETQ (CDR2) are obtained from the germline V gene. After removal of 1 base from V and 7 bases from J, the junction retains 5 bases not matched to a gene. Including cysteine and phenylalanine, the CDR3 has 15 amino acids. Of all the DNA, just the CDR3 is kept, 45 bases in frame from base 1. Comment on this clone: What antigen it recognizes has not been identified. No clone much larger than this one lies a single base away; base qualities are absent.

The CDR3 regions of human TCRbeta chains were analyzed by immunosequencing. Per the authors' processing: TCRs in the repertoires were compared against a reference library of SARS-CoV-2-specific TCRs that had been generated with the MIRA antigen-specificity platform. Breadth was defined as the fraction of unique TCRs that were SARS-CoV-2-associated, and depth was defined as the fraction of total T cells that were SARS-CoV-2-associated. Using the MIRA data, every spike-specific TCR was mapped to the spike region that the TCR reacted to and assigned to either a CD4 or a CD8 class. Log10-transformed breadth and depth values were compared by one-way ANOVA with Sidak's multiple comparisons tests. Not all clones reach the TCRdb copy of this immuneACCESS table, which keeps in-frame sequences only. Checked studies attribute under half of the gap to unresolved V genes and leave the rest unexplained. V and J calls and clone size are given by that table; D and trimming were obtained from the DNA. The sample table contains about 150,000 clones; only one count was recorded for approximately 88% of them. Roughly 2.1% of the sample rests with the top ten.

This TCR derives from an adult in good health. The sequence links TRBV5-1 to TRBJ1-6; 7 central bases correspond to TRBD1. This sample comprised peripheral blood, obtained on day 0 of AZD1222 vaccination. The DNA reads TGCGCCAGCAGCTTGTCGGGGACAGAAAATTCACCCCTCCACTTT. This codes for CASSLSGTENSPLHF.